This T cell receptor beta chain originates from a study of control samples from healthy donors and cancer patients. Using immunoSEQ multiplex PCR, the repertoire was profiled, and TCRdb retains in-frame clones only, with some absent. The profile shows around 120,000 clones, over 85% of them singletons. Trimming cost V 3 bases and J 3 bases, with 11 bases left between them. The CDR3 is 14 residues long. From germline, CDR1 is LNHDA and CDR2 SQIVND (reference sequence). This sequence originates from a man aged 25 to 40 in good health. Input material: blood. The rearrangement links TRBV19 to TRBJ1-1; D may be TRBD1 (5 bases). The CDR3 nucleotides read TGTGCCAGTAGTATGGGAGGGGAGGACACTGAAGCTTTCTTT. This sequence encodes CASSMGGEDTEAFF.